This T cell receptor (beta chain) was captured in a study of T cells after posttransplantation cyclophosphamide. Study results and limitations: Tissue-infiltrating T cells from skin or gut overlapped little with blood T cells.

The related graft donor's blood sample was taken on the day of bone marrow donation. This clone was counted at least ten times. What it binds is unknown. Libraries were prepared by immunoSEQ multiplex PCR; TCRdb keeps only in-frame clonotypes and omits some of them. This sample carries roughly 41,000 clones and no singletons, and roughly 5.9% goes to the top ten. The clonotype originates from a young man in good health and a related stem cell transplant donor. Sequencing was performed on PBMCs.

The CDR3 region is CAISEMTGLGYTF. CDR3 nucleotide sequence: TGTGCCATCAGTGAGATGACAGGGCTTGGCTACACCTTC. V usage is TRBV10-3 and J usage is TRBJ1-2; 7 bases fit TRBD1. CDR3 size: 13 residues. Per germline, CDR1 ENHRY and CDR2 SYGVKD. V was pared by 2 bases and J by 7 bases, with 4 bases of the junction left unmatched.